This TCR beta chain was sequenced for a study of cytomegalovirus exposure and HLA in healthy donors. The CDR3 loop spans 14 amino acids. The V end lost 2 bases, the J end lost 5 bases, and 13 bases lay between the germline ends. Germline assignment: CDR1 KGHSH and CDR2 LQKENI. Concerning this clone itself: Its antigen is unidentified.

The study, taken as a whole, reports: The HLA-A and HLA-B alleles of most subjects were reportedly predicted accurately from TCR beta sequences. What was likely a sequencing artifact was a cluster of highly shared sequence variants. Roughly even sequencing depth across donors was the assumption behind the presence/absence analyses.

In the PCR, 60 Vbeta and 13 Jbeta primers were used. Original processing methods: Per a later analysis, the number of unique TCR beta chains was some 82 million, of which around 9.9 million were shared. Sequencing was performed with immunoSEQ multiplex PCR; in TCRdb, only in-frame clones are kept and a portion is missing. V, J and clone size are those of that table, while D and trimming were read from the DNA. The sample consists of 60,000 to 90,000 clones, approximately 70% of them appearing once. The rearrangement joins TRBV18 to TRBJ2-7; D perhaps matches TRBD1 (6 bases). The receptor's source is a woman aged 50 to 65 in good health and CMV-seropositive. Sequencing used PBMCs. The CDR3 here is CASSPVQGVHEQYF. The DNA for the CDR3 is TGTGCCAGCTCACCAGTACAGGGAGTCCACGAGCAGTACTTC.